This T cell receptor beta chain was captured by sequencing in a study of T-cell memory formation after mild COVID-19. The CDR3 has 16 residues. Germline V CDR1 and CDR2: SGHTA, FQGNSA. Between the trimmed V and J ends, which lost 1 base and 0 bases, there was a span of 13 bases. TCRdb re-analysed the 5' RACE reads in MiXCR, keeping a single row per CDR3 protein. Of hundreds of thousands of distinct CDR3 sequences in the sample, over 20% are singletons; the top ten hold roughly an eighth. V usage is TRBV7-2 and J usage is TRBJ2-7; tentatively, D is TRBD1 or TRBD2 (6 bases each). Sequenced input: PBMCs or a T cell subset sorted from them (not recorded which). The sequence was obtained from an adult woman who had mild COVID-19 (a few samples of this study predate the infection). Cell type and time point are not known. As DNA, the CDR3 is TGTGCCAGCAGCTTAGTCGGAGGGGGGAGCTCCTACGAGCAGTACTTC. Encoded protein: CASSLVGGGSSYEQYF.